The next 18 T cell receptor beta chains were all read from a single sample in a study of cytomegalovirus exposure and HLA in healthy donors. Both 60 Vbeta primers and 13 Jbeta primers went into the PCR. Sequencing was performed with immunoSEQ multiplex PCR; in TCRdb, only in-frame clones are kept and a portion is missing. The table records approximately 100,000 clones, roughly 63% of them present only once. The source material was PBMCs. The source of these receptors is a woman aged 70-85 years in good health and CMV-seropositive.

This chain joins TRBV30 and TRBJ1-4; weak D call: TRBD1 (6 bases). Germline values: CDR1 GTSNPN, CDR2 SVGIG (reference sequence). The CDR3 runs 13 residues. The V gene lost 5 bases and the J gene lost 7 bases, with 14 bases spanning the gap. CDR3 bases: TGTGCCTGGGGGGGCAGTAGTAGTGAAAAACTGTTTTTT. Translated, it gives CAWGGSSSEKLFF.

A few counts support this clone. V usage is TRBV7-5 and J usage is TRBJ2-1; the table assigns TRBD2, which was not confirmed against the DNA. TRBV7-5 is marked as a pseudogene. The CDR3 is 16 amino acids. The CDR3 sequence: CARSLGGLAGGDEQFF. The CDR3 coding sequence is TGTGCCAGAAGCTTAGGGGGACTAGCGGGAGGTGATGAGCAGTTCTTC.

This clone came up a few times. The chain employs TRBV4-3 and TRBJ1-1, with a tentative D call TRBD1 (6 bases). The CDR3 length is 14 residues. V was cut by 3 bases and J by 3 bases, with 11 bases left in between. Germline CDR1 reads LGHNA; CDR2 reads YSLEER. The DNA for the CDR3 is TGCGCCAGCAGCCATGATACAGGGTACACTGAAGCTTTCTTT. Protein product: CASSHDTGYTEAFF.

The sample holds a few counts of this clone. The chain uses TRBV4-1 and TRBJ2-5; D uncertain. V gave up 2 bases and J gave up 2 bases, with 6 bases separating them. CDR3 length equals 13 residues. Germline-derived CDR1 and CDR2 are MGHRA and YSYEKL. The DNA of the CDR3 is TGCGCCAGCAGCCAACCACAGCAAGAGACCCAGTACTTC. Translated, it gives CASSQPQQETQYF.

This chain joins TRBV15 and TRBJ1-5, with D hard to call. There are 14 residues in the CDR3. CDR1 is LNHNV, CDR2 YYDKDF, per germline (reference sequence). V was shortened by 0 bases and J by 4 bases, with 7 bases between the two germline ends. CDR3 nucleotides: TGTGCCACCAGCAGAGATACGGGTAATCAGCCCCAGCATTTT. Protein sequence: CATSRDTGNQPQHF.

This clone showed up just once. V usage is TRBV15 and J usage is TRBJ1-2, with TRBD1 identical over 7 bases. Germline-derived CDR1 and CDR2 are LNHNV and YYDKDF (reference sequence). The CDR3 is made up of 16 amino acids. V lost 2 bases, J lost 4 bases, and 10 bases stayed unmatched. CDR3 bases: TGTGCCACCAGCAGACCCCTCTCGGCAGGGGGCTATGGCTACACCTTC. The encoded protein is CATSRPLSAGGYGYTF.

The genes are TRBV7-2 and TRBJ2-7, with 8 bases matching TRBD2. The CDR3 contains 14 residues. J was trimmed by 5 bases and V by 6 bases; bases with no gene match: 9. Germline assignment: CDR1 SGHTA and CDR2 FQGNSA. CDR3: CASSLRLAGNEQYF. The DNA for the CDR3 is TGTGCCAGCAGTTTAAGGCTAGCGGGCAACGAGCAGTACTTC.

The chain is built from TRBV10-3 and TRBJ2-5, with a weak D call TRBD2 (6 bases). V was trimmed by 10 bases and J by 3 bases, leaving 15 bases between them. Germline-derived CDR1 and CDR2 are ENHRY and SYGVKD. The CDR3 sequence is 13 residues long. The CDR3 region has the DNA TGTGCCACCCTCAGGGACTGGGAAGAGACCCAGTACTTC. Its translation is CATLRDWEETQYF.

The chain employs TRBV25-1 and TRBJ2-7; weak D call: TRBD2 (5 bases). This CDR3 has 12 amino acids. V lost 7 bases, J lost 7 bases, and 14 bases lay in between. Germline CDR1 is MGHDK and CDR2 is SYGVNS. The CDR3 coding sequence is TGTGCCAGCACCGGAGGTTTACGGGAGCAGTACTTC. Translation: CASTGGLREQYF.

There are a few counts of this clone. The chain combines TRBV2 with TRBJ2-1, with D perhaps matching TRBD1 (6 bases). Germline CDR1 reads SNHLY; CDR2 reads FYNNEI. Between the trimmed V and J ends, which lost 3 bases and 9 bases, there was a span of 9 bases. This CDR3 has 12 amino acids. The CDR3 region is CASSDSRGEQFF. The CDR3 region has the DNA TGTGCCAGCAGTGACAGCAGGGGTGAGCAGTTCTTC. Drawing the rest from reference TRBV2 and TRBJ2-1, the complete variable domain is EPEVTQTPSHQVTQMGQEVILRCVPISNHLYFYWYRQILGQKVEFLVSFYNNEISEKSEIFDDQFSVERPDGSNFTLKIRSTKLEDSAMYFCASSDSRGEQFFGPGTRLTVL.

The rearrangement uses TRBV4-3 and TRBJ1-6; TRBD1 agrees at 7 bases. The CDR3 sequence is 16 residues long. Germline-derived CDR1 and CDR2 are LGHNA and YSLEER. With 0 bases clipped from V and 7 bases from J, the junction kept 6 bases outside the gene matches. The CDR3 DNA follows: TGCGCCAGCAGCCAAGATCGGGACAGACCGAATTCACCCCTCCACTTT. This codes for CASSQDRDRPNSPLHF.

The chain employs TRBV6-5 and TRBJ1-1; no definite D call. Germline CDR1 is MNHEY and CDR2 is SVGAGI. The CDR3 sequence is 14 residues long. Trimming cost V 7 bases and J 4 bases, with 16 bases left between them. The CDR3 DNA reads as TGTGCCAGCACCCCGGGAACCGAAGGCACTGAAGCTTTCTTT. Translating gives CASTPGTEGTEAFF.

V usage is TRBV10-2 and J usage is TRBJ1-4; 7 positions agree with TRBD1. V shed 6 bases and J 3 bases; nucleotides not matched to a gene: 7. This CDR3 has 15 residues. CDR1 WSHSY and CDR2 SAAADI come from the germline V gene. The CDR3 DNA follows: TGCGCCAGCAGCCCCGGACAGGCCTCTAATGAAAAACTGTTTTTT. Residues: CASSPGQASNEKLFF.

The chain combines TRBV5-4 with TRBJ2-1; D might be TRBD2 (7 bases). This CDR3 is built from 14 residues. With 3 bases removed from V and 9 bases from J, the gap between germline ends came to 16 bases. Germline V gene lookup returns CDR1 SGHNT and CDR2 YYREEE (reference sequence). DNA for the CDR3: TGTGCCAGCAGCTCCCTGAAGGGGGGGGCTGAGCAGTTCTTC. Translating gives CASSSLKGGAEQFF. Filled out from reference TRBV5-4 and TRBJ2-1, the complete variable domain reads ETGVTQSPTHLIKTRGQQVTLRCSSQSGHNTVSWYQQALGQGPQFIFQYYREEENGRGNFPPRFSGLQFPNYSSELNVNALELDDSALYLCASSSLKGGAEQFFGPGTRLTVL.

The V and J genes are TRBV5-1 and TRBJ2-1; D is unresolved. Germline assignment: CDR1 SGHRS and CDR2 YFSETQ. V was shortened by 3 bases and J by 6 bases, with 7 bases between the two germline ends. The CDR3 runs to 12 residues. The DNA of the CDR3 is TGCGCCAGCAGCTATAGTGGCAATGAGCAGTTCTTC. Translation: CASSYSGNEQFF.

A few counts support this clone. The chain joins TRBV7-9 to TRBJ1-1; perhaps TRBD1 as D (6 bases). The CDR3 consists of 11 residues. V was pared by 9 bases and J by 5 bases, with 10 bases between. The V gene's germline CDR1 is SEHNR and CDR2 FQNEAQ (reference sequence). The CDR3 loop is CASETGTEAFF. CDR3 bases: TGTGCCAGTGAAACAGGGACTGAAGCTTTCTTT.

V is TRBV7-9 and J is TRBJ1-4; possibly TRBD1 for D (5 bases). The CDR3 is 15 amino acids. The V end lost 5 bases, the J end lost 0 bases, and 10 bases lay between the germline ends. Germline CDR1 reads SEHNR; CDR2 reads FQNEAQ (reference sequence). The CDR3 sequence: CASSQKGATNEKLFF. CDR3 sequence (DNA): TGTGCCAGCAGCCAGAAAGGGGCAACTAATGAAAAACTGTTTTTT.

The CDR3 region is CAWSSVTRGGQGYTF. CDR3 DNA: TGTGCCTGGAGTTCTGTAACTAGAGGGGGTCAGGGCTACACCTTC. The chain recombines TRBV30 with TRBJ1-2; TRBD1 is a possible D gene (6 bases). The CDR3 contains 15 residues. The V and J ends lost 2 bases and 8 bases respectively, with 21 bases between them. CDR1 is GTSNPN, CDR2 SVGIG, per germline (reference sequence).